A single sample is the source of the 13 T cell receptor beta chains below, sequenced in a study of T cell responses to AZD1222 COVID-19 vaccine. Libraries were prepared by immunoSEQ multiplex PCR; TCRdb keeps only in-frame clonotypes and omits some of them. The table shows roughly 120,000 clones, with more than 80% occurring only once. The starting material was peripheral blood, obtained 28 days after the second AZD1222 dose. The receptor set was obtained from an adult who received the AZD1222 COVID-19 vaccine.

V usage is TRBV5-1 and J usage is TRBJ1-6, with TRBD1 matching over 7 bases. CDR1 and CDR2 (germline): SGHRS, YFSETQ. CDR3 length: 14 amino acids. With V trimmed by 6 bases and J by 5 bases, 5 bases remained unmatched. The CDR3 reads CASTPTGNNSPLHF. In DNA form, the CDR3 reads TGCGCCAGCACCCCGACAGGGAATAATTCACCCCTCCACTTT.

The chain employs TRBV3-1 (or the pseudogene TRBV3-2) and TRBJ2-7; 7 positions match TRBD1. The germline gives CDR1 LGHDT, CDR2 YNNKEL (reference sequence). The CDR3 consists of 13 residues. The V segment lost 0 bases and the J segment 7 bases; nucleotides outside the gene matches: 3. The DNA for the CDR3 is TGTGCCAGCAGCCAAGATCCAGGGGGAGAGCAGTACTTC. It yields the protein CASSQDPGGEQYF.

This clone was recorded only once. The J gene is TRBJ2-5, the V gene TRBV11-2; D remains ambiguous. CDR3 size: 12 residues. Germline CDR1 SGHAT, CDR2 FQNNGV. V lost 5 bases to trimming and J lost 0 bases, with 4 bases between them. For the CDR3, the DNA is TGTGCCAGCAGCCAGTACCAAGAGACCCAGTACTTC. Residues: CASSQYQETQYF.

V is TRBV10-3 and J is TRBJ1-4; no reliable D call. CDR1 is ENHRY and CDR2 is SYGVKD in the germline V gene. This CDR3 is built from 16 residues. Trimming cost V 4 bases and J 5 bases, with 17 bases left between them. Written as DNA, the CDR3 is TGTGCCATCAGTGCGGGAACCACACAATTGAATGAAAAACTGTTTTTT. Encoded protein: CAISAGTTQLNEKLFF.

The V gene is TRBV20-1, the J gene TRBJ2-7; the D gene is possibly TRBD1 (5 bases). This CDR3 contains 11 residues. Germline CDR1 reads DFQATT; CDR2 reads SNEGSKA (reference sequence). Trimming removed 4 bases at V and 5 bases at J, with 9 bases between. CDR3 coding DNA: TGCAGTGCTACCTCAGGGAACGAGCAGTACTTC. It translates to CSATSGNEQYF.

The chain recombines TRBV5-8 with TRBJ1-5; TRBD1 matches 9 bases. The germline V gene encodes CDR1 SGHTS and CDR2 YDEGEE. Trimming at V came to 4 bases and at J to 4 bases, leaving 6 bases not matched to a gene. The CDR3 has 15 residues. The DNA for the CDR3 is TGTGCCAGCAGCCTGGGGACAGGGAGGAATCAGCCCCAGCATTTT. Protein sequence: CASSLGTGRNQPQHF. Variable domain in full (rest from reference TRBV5-8 and TRBJ1-5): EAGVTQSPTHLIKTRGQQATLRCSPISGHTSVYWYQQALGLGLQFLLWYDEGEERNRGNFPPRFSGRQFPNYSSELNVNALELEDSALYLCASSLGTGRNQPQHFGDGTRLSIL.

The rearrangement uses TRBV4-1 and TRBJ2-7; TRBD1 matches at 7 bases. The CDR3 consists of 18 residues. CDR1 is MGHRA and CDR2 is YSYEKL in the germline V gene. J gave up 4 bases and V 0 bases, and 15 bases lay outside the gene matches. CDR3 region: CASSQEAGGTAFRYEQYF. The CDR3 DNA is TGCGCCAGCAGCCAAGAGGCAGGTGGGACAGCGTTTCGGTACGAGCAGTACTTC.

The chain couples TRBV2 to TRBJ1-1; D unresolved. The germline V and J ends were trimmed by 6 bases and 0 bases, with 8 bases remaining between them. CDR3 length equals 13 residues. Germline assignment: CDR1 SNHLY and CDR2 FYNNEI. The DNA of the CDR3 is TGTGCCAGCAGCCGTCAGATGAACACTGAAGCTTTCTTT. Residues: CASSRQMNTEAFF.

The chain joins TRBV19 to TRBJ1-2; TRBD1 matches 8 bases. The CDR3 has 14 residues. Germline-derived CDR1 and CDR2 are LNHDA and SQIVND (reference sequence). Germline trimming cut 6 bases from V and 4 bases from J; bases unmatched to any gene: 7. CDR3 DNA sequence: TGTGCCAGTAGAGCGGACAGGGACCTCTATGGCTACACCTTC. It is translated as CASRADRDLYGYTF.

The chain links TRBV5-1 to TRBJ1-2; 7 bases are shared with TRBD1. This CDR3 has 17 amino acids. After removal of 3 bases from V and 0 bases from J, the junction contained 11 bases not matched to a gene. Germline values: CDR1 SGHRS, CDR2 YFSETQ. CDR3 amino acids: CASSSGRGTQTNYGYTF. DNA of the CDR3: TGCGCCAGCAGCTCCGGCAGGGGGACACAAACTAACTATGGCTACACCTTC.

This sequence joins TRBV6-5 and TRBJ1-2; D call uncertain. V was shortened by 5 bases and J by 6 bases, with 19 bases between the two germline ends. Per the germline V gene, CDR1 is MNHEY and CDR2 is SVGAGI. The CDR3 has 15 amino acids. The CDR3 here is CASSRAPVANNGYTF. The CDR3 DNA reads as TGTGCCAGCAGTCGGGCCCCTGTAGCCAACAATGGCTACACCTTC.

The chain employs TRBV30 and TRBJ2-5; no reliable D call. Germline CDR1 is GTSNPN and CDR2 is SVGIG (reference sequence). This CDR3 region has 14 residues. Trimming removed 0 bases at V and 5 bases at J, with 13 bases between. The CDR3 spells CAWSVTRSGETQYF. The CDR3 DNA sequence: TGTGCCTGGAGTGTAACCAGGAGTGGGGAGACCCAGTACTTC.

The chain joins TRBV9 to TRBJ1-1; D is undetermined. CDR3 length: 16 residues. V was trimmed by 0 bases and J by 0 bases, leaving 12 bases between them. Germline V gene data show CDR1 as SGDLS and CDR2 as YYNGEE. Here the CDR3 DNA reads TGTGCCAGCAGCGTAGACGACCTAAGAATGAACACTGAAGCTTTCTTT. It is translated as CASSVDDLRMNTEAFF.